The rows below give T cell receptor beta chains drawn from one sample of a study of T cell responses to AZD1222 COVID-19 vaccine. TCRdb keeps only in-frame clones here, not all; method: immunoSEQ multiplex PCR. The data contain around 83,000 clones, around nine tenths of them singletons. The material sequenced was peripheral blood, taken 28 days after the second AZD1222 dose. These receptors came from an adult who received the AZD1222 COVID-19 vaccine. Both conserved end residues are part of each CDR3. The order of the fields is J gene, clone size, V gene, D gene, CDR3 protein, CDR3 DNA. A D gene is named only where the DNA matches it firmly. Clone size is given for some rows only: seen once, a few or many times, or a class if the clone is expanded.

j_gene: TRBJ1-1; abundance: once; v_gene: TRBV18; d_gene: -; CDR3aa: CASSPQGLNTEAFF; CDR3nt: TGTGCCAGCTCACCACAGGGTTTGAACACTGAAGCTTTCTTT
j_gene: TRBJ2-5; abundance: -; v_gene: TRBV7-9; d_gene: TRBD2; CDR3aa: CASSWGRGETQYF; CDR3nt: TGTGCCAGCAGCTGGGGGAGGGGAGAGACCCAGTACTTC
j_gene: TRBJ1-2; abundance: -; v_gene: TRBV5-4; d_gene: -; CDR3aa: CASRTVGQSSMGYTF; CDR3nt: TGTGCCTCCAGAACGGTGGGTCAGTCTTCTATGGGCTACACCTTC
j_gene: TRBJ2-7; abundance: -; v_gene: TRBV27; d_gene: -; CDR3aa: CASSLSRVVLEQYF; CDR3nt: TGTGCCAGCAGTTTGTCCAGGGTCGTGCTCGAGCAGTACTTC
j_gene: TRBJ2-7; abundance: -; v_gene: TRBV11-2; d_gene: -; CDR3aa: CASSLASGGGYEQYF; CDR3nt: TGTGCCAGCAGCTTAGCCTCCGGAGGGGGGTACGAGCAGTACTTC
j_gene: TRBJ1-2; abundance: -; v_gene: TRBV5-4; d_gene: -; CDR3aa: CASSLEPQGNYGYTF; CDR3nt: TGTGCCAGCAGCTTGGAACCCCAGGGGAACTATGGCTACACCTTC
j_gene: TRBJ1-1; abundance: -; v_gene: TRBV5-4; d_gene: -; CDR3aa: CASSGVNTEAFF; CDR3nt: TGTGCCAGCAGCGGGGTGAACACTGAAGCTTTCTTT
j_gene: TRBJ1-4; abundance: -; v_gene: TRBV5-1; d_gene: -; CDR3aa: CASSSDRGLFF; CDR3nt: TGCGCCAGCAGCTCTGACCGGGGACTGTTTTTT
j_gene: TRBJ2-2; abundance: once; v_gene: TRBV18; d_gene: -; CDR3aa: CASSPLKGTGELFF; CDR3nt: TGTGCCAGCTCACCACTAAAGGGCACCGGGGAGCTGTTTTTT
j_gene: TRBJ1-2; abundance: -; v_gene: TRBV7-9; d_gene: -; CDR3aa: CASSLSQSNYGYTF; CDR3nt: TGTGCCAGCAGCTTAAGTCAATCTAACTATGGCTACACCTTC
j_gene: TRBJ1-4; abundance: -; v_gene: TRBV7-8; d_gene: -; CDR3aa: CASSLTYRATNEKLFF; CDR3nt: TGTGCCAGCAGCTTAACCTACAGGGCCACTAATGAAAAACTGTTTTTT
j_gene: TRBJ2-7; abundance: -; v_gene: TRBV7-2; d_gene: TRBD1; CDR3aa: CASSLAGWGSGTGYEQYF; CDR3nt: TGTGCCAGCAGCTTAGCTGGGTGGGGTTCCGGGACAGGGTACGAGCAGTACTTC
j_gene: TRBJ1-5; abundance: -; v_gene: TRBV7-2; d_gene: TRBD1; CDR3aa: CASSRDRGSNQPQHF; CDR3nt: TGTGCCAGCAGCCGGGACAGGGGTAGCAATCAGCCCCAGCATTTT
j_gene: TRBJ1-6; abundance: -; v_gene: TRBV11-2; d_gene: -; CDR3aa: CASSFGGPIFHGNGSPLHF; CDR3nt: TGTGCCAGCAGCTTCGGGGGTCCAATATTTCACGGCAATGGTTCACCCCTCCACTTT
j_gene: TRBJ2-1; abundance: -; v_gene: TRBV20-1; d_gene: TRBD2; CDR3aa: CSASPSGRSYNEQFF; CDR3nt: TGCAGTGCTAGTCCTAGCGGGCGATCCTACAATGAGCAGTTCTTC
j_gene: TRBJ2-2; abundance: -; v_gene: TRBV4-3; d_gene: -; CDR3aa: CASSQDPLGAGELFF; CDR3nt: TGCGCCAGCAGCCAAGACCCACTCGGGGCCGGGGAGCTGTTTTTT
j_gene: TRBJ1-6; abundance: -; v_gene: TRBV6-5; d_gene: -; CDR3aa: CASRLGGGRSPLHF; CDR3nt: TGTGCCAGCAGACTAGGGGGTGGACGGTCACCCCTCCACTTT
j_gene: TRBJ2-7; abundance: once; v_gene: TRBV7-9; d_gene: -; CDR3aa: CASSNEFLEQYF; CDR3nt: TGTGCCAGCAGCAATGAGTTTCTCGAGCAGTACTTC
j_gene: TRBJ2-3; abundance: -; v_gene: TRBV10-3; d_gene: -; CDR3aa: CAIALWGDTDTQYF; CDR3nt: TGTGCCATCGCACTCTGGGGGGACACAGATACGCAGTATTTT
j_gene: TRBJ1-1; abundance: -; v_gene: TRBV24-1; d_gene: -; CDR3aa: CATAEGHSSGEAFF; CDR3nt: TGTGCCACCGCAGAAGGGCACTCCTCAGGTGAAGCTTTCTTT
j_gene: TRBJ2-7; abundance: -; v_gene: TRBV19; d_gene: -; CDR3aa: CASSRMGGRYEQYF; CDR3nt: TGTGCCAGTAGTAGGATGGGCGGTCGGTACGAGCAGTACTTC
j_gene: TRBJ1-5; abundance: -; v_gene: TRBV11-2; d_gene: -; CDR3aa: CASSSDSLYSNQPQHF; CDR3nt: TGTGCCAGCAGCTCCGACAGCCTCTATAGCAATCAGCCCCAGCATTTT
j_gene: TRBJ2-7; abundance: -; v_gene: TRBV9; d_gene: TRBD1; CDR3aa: CASSAPGTGGWEQYF; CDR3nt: TGTGCCAGCAGCGCCCCCGGGACAGGGGGCTGGGAGCAGTACTTC
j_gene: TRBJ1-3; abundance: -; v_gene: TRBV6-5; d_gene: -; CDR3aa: CASGAVGGNTIYF; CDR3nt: TGTGCCAGCGGGGCCGTAGGGGGAAACACCATATATTTT
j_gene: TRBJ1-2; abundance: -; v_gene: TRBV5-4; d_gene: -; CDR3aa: CASSYNYGYTF; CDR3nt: TGTGCCAGCAGCTATAACTATGGCTACACCTTC
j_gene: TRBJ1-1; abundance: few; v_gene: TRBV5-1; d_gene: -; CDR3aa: CASSLGQTFTEAFF; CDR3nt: TGCGCCAGCAGCTTGGGACAGACCTTTACTGAAGCTTTCTTT
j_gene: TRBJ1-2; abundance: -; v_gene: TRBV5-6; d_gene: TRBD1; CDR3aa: CASSRDRGKGYTF; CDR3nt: TGTGCCAGCAGCAGGGACAGGGGAAAGGGCTACACCTTC
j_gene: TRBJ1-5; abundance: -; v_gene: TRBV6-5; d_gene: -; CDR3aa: CASSYSAGNSNQPQHF; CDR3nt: TGTGCCAGCAGTTACTCGGCAGGTAATAGCAATCAGCCCCAGCATTTT
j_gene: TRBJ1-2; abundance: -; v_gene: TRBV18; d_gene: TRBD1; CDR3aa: CASSPLRDREGYTF; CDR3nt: TGTGCCAGCTCACCCCTTCGGGACAGGGAGGGCTACACCTTC
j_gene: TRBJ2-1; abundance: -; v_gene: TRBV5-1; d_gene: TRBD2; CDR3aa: CASSLDVAGEGNEQFF; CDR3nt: TGCGCCAGCAGCTTGGATGTAGCGGGGGAGGGCAATGAGCAGTTCTTC
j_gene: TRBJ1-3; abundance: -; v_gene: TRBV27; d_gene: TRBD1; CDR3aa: CASGNTGAGNTIYF; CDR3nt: TGTGCCAGCGGAAATACAGGGGCGGGAAACACCATATATTTT
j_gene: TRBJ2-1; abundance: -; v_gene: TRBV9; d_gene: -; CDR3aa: CASSAQGGGFFEQFF; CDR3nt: TGTGCCAGCAGCGCCCAGGGTGGGGGCTTTTTTGAGCAGTTCTTC
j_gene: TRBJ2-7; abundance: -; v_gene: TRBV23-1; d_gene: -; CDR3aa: CASSQLHTREGYEQYF; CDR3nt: TGCGCCAGCAGTCAATTACACACTAGGGAAGGGTACGAGCAGTACTTC
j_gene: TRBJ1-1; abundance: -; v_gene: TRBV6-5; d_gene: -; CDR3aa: CASSRNAGQSEAFF; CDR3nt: TGTGCCAGCAGTAGGAACGCAGGACAGTCTGAAGCTTTCTTT